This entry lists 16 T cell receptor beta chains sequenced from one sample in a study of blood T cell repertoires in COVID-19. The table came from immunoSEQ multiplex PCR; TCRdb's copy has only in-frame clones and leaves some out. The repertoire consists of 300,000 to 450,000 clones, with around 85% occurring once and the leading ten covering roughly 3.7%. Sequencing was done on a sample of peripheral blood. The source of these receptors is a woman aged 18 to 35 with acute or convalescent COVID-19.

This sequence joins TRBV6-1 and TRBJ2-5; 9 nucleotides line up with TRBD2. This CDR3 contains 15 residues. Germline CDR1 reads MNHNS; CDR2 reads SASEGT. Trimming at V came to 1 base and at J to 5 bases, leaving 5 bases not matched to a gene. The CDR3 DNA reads TGTGCCAGCAGTGAAGAGGGAAGCGGGAGGGAGACCCAGTACTTC. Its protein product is CASSEEGSGRETQYF.

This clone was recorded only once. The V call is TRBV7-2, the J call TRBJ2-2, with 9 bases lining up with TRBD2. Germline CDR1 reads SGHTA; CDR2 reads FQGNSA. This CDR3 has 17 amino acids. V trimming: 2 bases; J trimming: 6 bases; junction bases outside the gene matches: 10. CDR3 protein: CASSLSGTSYFPGELFF. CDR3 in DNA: TGTGCCAGCAGCTTATCCGGGACTAGCTATTTCCCCGGGGAGCTGTTTTTT.

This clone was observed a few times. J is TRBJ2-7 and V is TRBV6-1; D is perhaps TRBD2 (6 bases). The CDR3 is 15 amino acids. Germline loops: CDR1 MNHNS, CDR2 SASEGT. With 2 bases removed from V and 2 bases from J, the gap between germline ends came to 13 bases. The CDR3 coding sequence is TGTGCCAGCAGTGAACGACTCGGGAGCGCCTACGAGCAGTACTTC. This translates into CASSERLGSAYEQYF.

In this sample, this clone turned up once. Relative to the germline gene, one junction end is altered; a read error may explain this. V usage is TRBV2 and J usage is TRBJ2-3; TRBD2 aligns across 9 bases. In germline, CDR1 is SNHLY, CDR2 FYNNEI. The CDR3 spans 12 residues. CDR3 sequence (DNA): TGTGCCAGCGGGACTAGCACGGATACGCAGTATTTT. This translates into CASGTSTDTQYF.

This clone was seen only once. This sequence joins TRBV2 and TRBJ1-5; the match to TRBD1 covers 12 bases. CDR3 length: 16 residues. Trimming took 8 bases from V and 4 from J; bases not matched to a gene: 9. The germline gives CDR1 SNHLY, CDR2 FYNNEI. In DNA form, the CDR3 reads TGTGCCAGCGCATCCGGGACAGGGGGCGTGAATCAGCCCCAGCATTTT. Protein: CASASGTGGVNQPQHF.

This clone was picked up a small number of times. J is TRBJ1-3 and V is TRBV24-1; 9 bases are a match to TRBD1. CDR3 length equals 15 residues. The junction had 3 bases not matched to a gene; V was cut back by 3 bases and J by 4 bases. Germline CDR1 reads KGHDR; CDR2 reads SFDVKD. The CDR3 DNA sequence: TGTGCCACCAGTGATCTGGACAGGGGCGGAAACACCATATATTTT. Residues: CATSDLDRGGNTIYF.

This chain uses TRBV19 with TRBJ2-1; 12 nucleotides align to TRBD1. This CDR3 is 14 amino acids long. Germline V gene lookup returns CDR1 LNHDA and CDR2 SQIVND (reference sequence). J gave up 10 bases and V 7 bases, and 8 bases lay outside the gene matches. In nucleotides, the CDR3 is TGTGCCAGTACCGGGACAGGGGGCTTTGGAGAGCAGTTCTTC. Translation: CASTGTGGFGEQFF.

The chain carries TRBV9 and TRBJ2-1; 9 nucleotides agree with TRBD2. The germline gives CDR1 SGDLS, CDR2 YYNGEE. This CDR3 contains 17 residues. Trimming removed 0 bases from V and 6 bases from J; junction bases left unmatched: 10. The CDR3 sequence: CASSVVGRAGGPNEQFF. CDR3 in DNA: TGTGCCAGCAGCGTAGTGGGAAGAGCGGGAGGTCCCAATGAGCAGTTCTTC.

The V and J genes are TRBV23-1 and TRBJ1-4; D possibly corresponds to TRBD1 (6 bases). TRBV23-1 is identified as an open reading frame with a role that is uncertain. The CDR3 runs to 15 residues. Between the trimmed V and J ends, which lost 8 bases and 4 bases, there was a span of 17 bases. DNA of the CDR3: TGCGCCAGCCTCGCTAGGACAGCCGGTAATGAAAAACTGTTTTTT. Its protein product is CASLARTAGNEKLFF.

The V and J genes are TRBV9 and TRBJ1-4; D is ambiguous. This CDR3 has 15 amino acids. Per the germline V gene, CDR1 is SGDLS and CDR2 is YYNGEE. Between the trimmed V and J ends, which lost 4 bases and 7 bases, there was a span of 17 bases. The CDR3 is CASSPGGGLGEKLFF. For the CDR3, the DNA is TGTGCCAGCAGCCCTGGTGGAGGGCTTGGTGAAAAACTGTTTTTT.

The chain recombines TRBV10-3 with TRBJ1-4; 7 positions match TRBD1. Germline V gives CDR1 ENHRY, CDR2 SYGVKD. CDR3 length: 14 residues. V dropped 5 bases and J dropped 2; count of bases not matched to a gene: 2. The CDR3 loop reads CAISKQGTNEKLFF. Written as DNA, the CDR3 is TGTGCCATCAGTAAACAGGGGACTAATGAAAAACTGTTTTTT.

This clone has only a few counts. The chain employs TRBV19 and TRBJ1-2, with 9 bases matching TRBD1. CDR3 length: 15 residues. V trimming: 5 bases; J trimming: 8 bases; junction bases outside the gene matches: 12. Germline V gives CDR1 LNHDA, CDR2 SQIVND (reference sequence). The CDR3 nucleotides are TGTGCCAGTAGTGCCACCGGGACAGGGAAAGGGGGCTACACCTTC. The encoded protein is CASSATGTGKGGYTF.

In DNA, the CDR3 is TGTGCCAGTAGTCCCCACAGGGACGAGGTCGATGAAAAACTGTTTTTT. Translating gives CASSPHRDEVDEKLFF. The chain uses TRBV19 and TRBJ1-4; perhaps TRBD1 as D (6 bases). The V gene lost 5 bases and the J gene lost 6 bases, with 19 bases spanning the gap. CDR1 is LNHDA, CDR2 SQIVND, per germline (reference sequence). The CDR3 totals 16 residues.

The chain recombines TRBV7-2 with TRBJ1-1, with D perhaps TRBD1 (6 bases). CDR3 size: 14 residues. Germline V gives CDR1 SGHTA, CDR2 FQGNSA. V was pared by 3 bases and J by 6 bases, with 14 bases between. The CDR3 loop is CASSFTGREAEAFF. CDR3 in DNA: TGTGCCAGCAGCTTCACAGGGAGAGAGGCTGAAGCTTTCTTT.

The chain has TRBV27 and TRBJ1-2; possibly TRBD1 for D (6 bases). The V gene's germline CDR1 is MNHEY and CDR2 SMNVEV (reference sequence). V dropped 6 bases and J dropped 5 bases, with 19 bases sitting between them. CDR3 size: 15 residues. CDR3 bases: TGTGCCAGCAGCCCCCAGGGGCCACCAGCTTATGGCTACACCTTC. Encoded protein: CASSPQGPPAYGYTF.

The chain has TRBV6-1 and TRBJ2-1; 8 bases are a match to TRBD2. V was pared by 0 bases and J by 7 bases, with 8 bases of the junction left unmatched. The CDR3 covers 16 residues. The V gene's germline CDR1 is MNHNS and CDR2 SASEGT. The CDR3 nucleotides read TGTGCCAGCAGTGAAGCGGGTAGCGGGAAGAGGAATGAGCAGTTCTTC. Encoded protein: CASSEAGSGKRNEQFF.